The rows below give T cell receptor beta chains drawn from one sample of a study of blood T cells in healthy people across ages. TCRdb processed the 5' RACE reads anew with MiXCR; each CDR3 protein has one entry. Of around 940,000 distinct CDR3 sequences listed, approximately 50% are singletons. The specimen was blood. These receptors were collected from a woman aged 60-70 years in good health. Both conserved end residues are part of each CDR3. The order of the fields is J gene, V gene, clone size, D gene, CDR3 DNA, CDR3 protein. D genes are given only for firm matches. Size values are once, few and many counts, or a class for expanded clones, and some rows have none.

TRBJ1-2	TRBV19	-	TRBD1	TGTGCCAGTAGCGCCGGGGACAGGGGGGTCTATGGCTGCACCTTC	CASSAGDRGVYGCTF
TRBJ1-2	TRBV7-9	many	-	TGTGCCAGCAGCATCGACGGTCCGGGCAACAGGGAAGATGGCTACACCTTC	CASSIDGPGNREDGYTF
TRBJ2-1	TRBV20-1	once	-	TGCAGTGCTAGGAGTGGGGTCCAAAACAATGAGCAGTTCTTC	CSARSGVQNNEQFF
TRBJ2-1	TRBV24-1	-	TRBD1	TGTGCCACCAGTGAGCACCCCGGGACAGCTACCTACAATGAGCAGTTCTTC	CATSEHPGTATYNEQFF
TRBJ2-5	TRBV4-1	-	-	TGCGCCAGCAGCCAAGAAGGACTATTGGAAGAGACCCAGTACTTC	CASSQEGLLEETQYF
TRBJ1-5	TRBV29-1	-	-	TGCAGCGTTGCCCGGCGGGCCCCGATACTCAATCAGCCCCAGCATTTT	CSVARRAPILNQPQHF
TRBJ1-6	TRBV20-1	-	-	TGCAGTGCTACAGGATTCGTCTATAATTCACCCCTCCACTTT	CSATGFVYNSPLHF
TRBJ2-5	TRBV4-3	few	-	TGCGCCAGCAGCCAAGAGCTCCTTTTTGTGGGAAACCAAGAGACCCAGTACTTC	CASSQELLFVGNQETQYF
TRBJ1-4	TRBV28	few	TRBD1	TGTGCCAGCAGGATTGACAGGGGCAGGAACTGGCTGTTTTTT	CASRIDRGRNWLFF
TRBJ2-3	TRBV6-2/TRBV6-3	-	-	TGTGCCAGCAGTCCCCCCCTTAGGCCCGATACGCAGTATTTT	CASSPPLRPDTQYF
TRBJ2-7	TRBV20-1	-	-	TGCAATGCTCTTTCTTCGGGTCGCAGGGCCGCCACGGGTTCCTACGAGCAGTACTTC	CNALSSGRRAATGSYEQYF
TRBJ2-1	TRBV9	-	TRBD2	TGTGCCAGCAGCGAGAGACTAGCGGGAGACTACAATGAGCAGTTCTTC	CASSERLAGDYNEQFF
TRBJ2-3	TRBV4-1	-	TRBD2	TGCGCCAGCAGCCAAGACAGCGGGATCGCAGATACGCAGTATTTT	CASSQDSGIADTQYF
TRBJ2-2	TRBV3-1	once	TRBD2	TGTGCCAGCCTGGGCGGGAGCCTCGGCACCGGGGAGCTGTTTTTT	CASLGGSLGTGELFF
TRBJ2-3	TRBV2	-	-	TGTGCCAGCAGTGTCGAAAGGGAACGGAACATGGATACGCAGTATTTT	CASSVERERNMDTQYF
TRBJ1-5	TRBV28	-	-	TGTGCCACCCAGGCGATTCAGCCCCAGCATTTT	CATQAIQPQHF
TRBJ1-5	TRBV18	-	TRBD1	TGTGCCAGCTCACCAGTCGGGACAGGGAATCAGCCCCAGCATTTT	CASSPVGTGNQPQHF
TRBJ1-1	TRBV30	-	-	TGTGCCGGGAACCCGGGGAACACTGAAGCTTTCTTT	CAGNPGNTEAFF
TRBJ2-7	TRBV7-8	-	-	TGTGCCAGCAGCTTATACCGGGCGACCGAGCAGTACTTC	CASSLYRATEQYF
TRBJ2-7	TRBV20-1	few	-	TGCAGTGCTCAATTTCCCGGGACGGAAACCTACGAGCAGTACTTC	CSAQFPGTETYEQYF
TRBJ2-1	TRBV29-1	-	TRBD1	TGCAGCGTTGAAGATCGGGACAGAAGCTCCTACAATGAGCAGTTCTTC	CSVEDRDRSSYNEQFF
TRBJ2-5	TRBV12-3/TRBV12-4	-	-	TGTGCCAGCAGCCTGACTACGGGTGGGACCCAGTACTTC	CASSLTTGGTQYF
TRBJ2-7	TRBV4-1	-	-	TGCGCCAGCAGCCAAGATAGTAGCCCCTTAGCCTACGAGCAGTACTTC	CASSQDSSPLAYEQYF
TRBJ2-1	TRBV29-1	-	TRBD1	TGCAGCGTTGAAGGGACAGGGGCGAGCGGTCCGTTCTTC	CSVEGTGASGPFF
TRBJ1-1	TRBV20-1	-	-	TGCAGTGCTAGAGACCCTATGATGGGAGCAGCAAACACTGAAGCTTTCTTT	CSARDPMMGAANTEAFF
TRBJ2-5	TRBV7-2	-	-	TGTGCCAGCAGCTTAGTCACCGGGGCGGAGACCCAGTACTTC	CASSLVTGAETQYF
TRBJ2-3	TRBV4-1	few	TRBD2	TGCGCCAGCAGCCAAGGAGGTAGCGGGCACCTCACAGATACGCAGTATTTT	CASSQGGSGHLTDTQYF
TRBJ1-1	TRBV7-2	-	-	TGTGCCAGCAGCCCCAGGGGAATCGAAACTGAAGCTTTCTTT	CASSPRGIETEAFF
TRBJ2-7	TRBV12-3/TRBV12-4	-	-	TGTGCCAGCAGTCCCGGCCGGCACTACGAGCAGTACTTC	CASSPGRHYEQYF
TRBJ2-7	TRBV6-2/TRBV6-3	-	-	TGTGCCAGCAGTTATGCCATGTTTACCGAGCAGTACTTC	CASSYAMFTEQYF
TRBJ1-5	TRBV10-3	-	-	TGTGCCATCAGTGAGGATCCCGGCAATCAGCCCCAGCATTTT	CAISEDPGNQPQHF
TRBJ2-3	TRBV11-2	-	-	TGTGCCAGCAGCTTAGGGCGAAAGTCAGATACGCAGTATTTT	CASSLGRKSDTQYF
TRBJ1-5	TRBV6-1	few	-	TGTGCCAGCAGTGAAGAGGCCCCAGGCGCCCAGCATTTT	CASSEEAPGAQHF
TRBJ2-5	TRBV6-7	-	-	TGTGCCAGCAGTTACTCGTTAGTGCCGAAAGAGACCCAGTACTTC	CASSYSLVPKETQYF
TRBJ2-3	TRBV5-1	-	-	TGCGCCAGCACCCTCAGGGTGGGGGCAACCACAGATACGCAGTATTTT	CASTLRVGATTDTQYF
TRBJ2-1	TRBV29-1	-	TRBD1	TGCAGCGTTGTGGCACAGGGACAGTTCAATGAGCAGTTCTTC	CSVVAQGQFNEQFF
TRBJ2-3	TRBV7-7	-	TRBD2	TGTGCCAGCAGCCTAGCGGGAGGTGAAGGTACGCAGTATTTT	CASSLAGGEGTQYF
TRBJ2-3	TRBV3-1	-	-	TGTGCCAGCAGCCCCGGGTCGGCGGAGGGAACCACAGATACGCAGTATTTT	CASSPGSAEGTTDTQYF
TRBJ2-3	TRBV6-2/TRBV6-3	-	-	TGTGCCAGCAGGACCACAGGGAGGCGGCAGGATACGCAGTATTTT	CASRTTGRRQDTQYF
TRBJ1-5	TRBV28	-	-	TGTGCCAGCAGGCTTACGGGACCGAGCAATCAGCCCCAGCATTTT	CASRLTGPSNQPQHF
TRBJ2-1	TRBV20-1	-	-	TGCAGTGCTAGAGATACCTCAGGGGCCCCCCGGATCTACAATGAGCAGTTCTTC	CSARDTSGAPRIYNEQFF
TRBJ2-7	TRBV2	few	-	TGTGCCAGCAGTGTTTTAATCTACGAGCAGTACTTC	CASSVLIYEQYF
TRBJ1-2	TRBV2	-	TRBD1	TGTGCCAGCGGGGGACAGGGGGCTAACTATGGCTACACCTTC	CASGGQGANYGYTF
TRBJ1-6	TRBV20-1	-	-	TGCAGTGCTAGAGATTACCTCGGGACGGCCACTTCTAATTCACCCCTCCACTTT	CSARDYLGTATSNSPLHF
TRBJ2-5	TRBV10-3	many	-	TGTGCCATCAGTGAGTCGCCCCGGACAGCTGGGGAGACCCAGTACTTC	CAISESPRTAGETQYF
TRBJ2-5	TRBV11-3	-	TRBD2	TGTGCCAGCAGCCCGGGAGGGTGGGATGAGGGAGAGACCCAGTACTTC	CASSPGGWDEGETQYF
TRBJ2-7	TRBV28	once	-	TGTGCCAGCACCCCAGCGGGTAAATTCTACGAGCAGTACTTC	CASTPAGKFYEQYF
TRBJ2-1	TRBV29-1	-	TRBD2	TGCAGCGGGGGACTAGCGGGTCTCAATGAGCAGTTCTTC	CSGGLAGLNEQFF
TRBJ2-3	TRBV20-1	many	TRBD1	TGCAGTGCTTTTCAGGGGGCGCGCACAGATACGCAGTATTTT	CSAFQGARTDTQYF
TRBJ2-7	TRBV28	few	-	TGTGCCAGCCTCAGCTCCTACGAGCAGTACTTC	CASLSSYEQYF
TRBJ2-4	TRBV20-1	-	-	TGCAGTGCTAGATCCGGGGCCCTAGCCAAAAACATTCAGTACTTC	CSARSGALAKNIQYF
TRBJ2-2	TRBV9	once	TRBD2	TGTGCCAGCAGCTCTAGCGGGGATCCCGGGGAGCTGTTTTTT	CASSSSGDPGELFF
TRBJ2-7	TRBV7-8	-	TRBD1	TGTGCCAGCAGCCCAATCGGGACAGTCTACGAGCAGTACTTC	CASSPIGTVYEQYF
TRBJ2-7	TRBV29-1	-	-	TGCAGCGTCACCCCTAGCGTCGAATCCTACGAGCAGTACTTC	CSVTPSVESYEQYF